This is a list of T cell receptor beta chains from one sample in a study of shared clonotypes between healthy human individuals. Here immunoSEQ multiplex PCR was the method, and the copy in TCRdb shows in-frame clones only, minus some. The sample lists over 2 million clones, over 85% occurring once. The sequenced material came from naive CD8+ T cells sorted from blood. Receptors originate from a man aged 18 to 29 in good health. Both conserved end residues are part of each CDR3. D genes are given only for firm matches. Size tells how often a clone was seen (once, few, many) or the class of an expanded clone, and some rows leave it out.

J: TRBJ2-5; size: .; D: .; V: TRBV5-6; CDR3: CASSLTANWEETQYF; DNA: TGTGCCAGCAGCTTGACGGCCAATTGGGAAGAGACCCAGTACTTC
J: TRBJ2-3; size: .; D: TRBD1; V: TRBV11-2; CDR3: CASTAGGSTDTQYF; DNA: TGTGCCAGCACCGCAGGGGGAAGCACAGATACGCAGTATTTT
J: TRBJ2-3; size: .; D: .; V: TRBV29-1; CDR3: CSACAGLTDTQYF; DNA: TGCAGCGCTTGCGCGGGGCTCACAGATACGCAGTATTTT
J: TRBJ2-1; size: .; D: .; V: TRBV30; CDR3: CAWSIVSSYNEQFF; DNA: TGTGCCTGGAGTATTGTTAGCTCCTACAATGAGCAGTTCTTC
J: TRBJ2-7; size: .; D: TRBD2; V: TRBV7-2; CDR3: CASSLASSGSIYEQYF; DNA: TGTGCCAGCAGCTTAGCCTCTAGCGGGAGCATCTACGAGCAGTACTTC
J: TRBJ2-1; size: .; D: TRBD1; V: TRBV4-1; CDR3: CASSHPSDRRSEQFF; DNA: TGCGCCAGCAGCCACCCCTCGGACAGGAGGAGTGAGCAGTTCTTC
J: TRBJ2-1; size: .; D: TRBD2; V: TRBV27; CDR3: CASRPSGSRYNEQFF; DNA: TGTGCCAGCAGACCCAGCGGGAGCCGGTACAATGAGCAGTTCTTC
J: TRBJ2-7; size: .; D: .; V: TRBV27; CDR3: CASSPIGISYEQYF; DNA: TGTGCCAGCAGTCCTATAGGGATTAGCTACGAGCAGTACTTC
J: TRBJ2-7; size: .; D: .; V: TRBV5-6; CDR3: CASSSLEDYEQYF; DNA: TGTGCCAGCAGCTCCCTGGAAGACTACGAGCAGTACTTC
J: TRBJ1-5; size: .; D: .; V: TRBV4-1; CDR3: CASSQETRDSNQPQHF; DNA: TGCGCCAGCAGCCAAGAGACCAGGGATAGCAATCAGCCCCAGCATTTT
J: TRBJ2-1; size: once; D: .; V: TRBV4-3; CDR3: CASSHSGTVSSYNEQFF; DNA: TGCGCCAGCAGCCACTCAGGCACGGTAAGCTCCTACAATGAGCAGTTCTTC
J: TRBJ2-7; size: .; D: .; V: TRBV15; CDR3: CATSIRDGPYEQYF; DNA: TGTGCCACCAGCATTAGGGACGGCCCCTACGAGCAGTACTTC
J: TRBJ2-7; size: .; D: TRBD1; V: TRBV27; CDR3: CAISGTGGYEQYF; DNA: TGTGCCATCTCCGGGACAGGGGGCTACGAGCAGTACTTC
J: TRBJ1-2; size: .; D: .; V: TRBV10-2; CDR3: CASSAHTGYGYTF; DNA: TGCGCCAGCAGTGCACATACAGGTTATGGCTACACCTTC
J: TRBJ2-1; size: .; D: TRBD2; V: TRBV7-8; CDR3: CASSLGLAGGVLNNEQFF; DNA: TGTGCCAGCAGCCTGGGACTAGCGGGAGGCGTCCTAAACAATGAGCAGTTCTTC
J: TRBJ2-7; size: .; D: TRBD2; V: TRBV19; CDR3: CASSGGLAYLYEQYF; DNA: TGTGCCAGTAGTGGGGGACTAGCGTACCTCTACGAGCAGTACTTC
J: TRBJ2-1; size: .; D: .; V: TRBV7-9; CDR3: CASSESTAPGVDEQFF; DNA: TGTGCCAGCAGTGAATCCACAGCCCCCGGGGTGGATGAGCAGTTCTTC
J: TRBJ2-7; size: .; D: .; V: TRBV4-3; CDR3: CASSQDFHQSYEQYF; DNA: TGCGCCAGCAGCCAAGATTTTCATCAGTCCTACGAGCAGTACTTC
J: TRBJ2-1; size: .; D: .; V: TRBV6-5; CDR3: CASSYSSLIIDEQFF; DNA: TGTGCCAGCAGTTACTCGTCCCTAATAATCGATGAGCAGTTCTTC
J: TRBJ2-7; size: .; D: TRBD2; V: TRBV10-3; CDR3: CAISHPATGDLAGGLEQYF; DNA: TGTGCCATCAGCCACCCCGCGACAGGAGACCTAGCGGGAGGGCTCGAGCAGTACTTC
J: TRBJ1-5; size: .; D: TRBD1; V: TRBV7-6; CDR3: CASSSDPGTGGTNQPQHF; DNA: TGTGCCAGCAGCTCTGATCCCGGGACAGGGGGCACCAATCAGCCCCAGCATTTT
J: TRBJ2-7; size: .; D: .; V: TRBV6-4; CDR3: CASSDSMGTWSYEQYF; DNA: TGTGCCAGCAGTGACTCGATGGGGACTTGGTCCTACGAGCAGTACTTC
J: TRBJ1-4; size: .; D: .; V: TRBV7-9; CDR3: CASSLSQFTTNEKLFF; DNA: TGTGCCAGCAGTTTATCCCAATTTACAACTAATGAAAAACTGTTTTTT
J: TRBJ2-2; size: .; D: TRBD1; V: TRBV13; CDR3: CASSYTGVGTGELFF; DNA: TGTGCCAGCAGCTACACAGGGGTCGGCACCGGGGAGCTGTTTTTT
J: TRBJ1-2; size: .; D: .; V: TRBV6-5; CDR3: CASHPTGPYGYTF; DNA: TGTGCCAGCCATCCCACAGGGCCCTATGGCTACACCTTC
J: TRBJ2-2; size: .; D: TRBD2; V: TRBV11-2; CDR3: CASSLGLAGETGELFF; DNA: TGTGCCAGCAGCCTGGGACTAGCGGGGGAGACCGGGGAGCTGTTTTTT
J: TRBJ2-5; size: .; D: .; V: TRBV6-5; CDR3: CASSSREQETQYF; DNA: TGTGCCAGCAGTTCGAGGGAGCAAGAGACCCAGTACTTC
J: TRBJ2-7; size: .; D: TRBD1; V: TRBV27; CDR3: CASSSDRAYYEQYF; DNA: TGTGCCAGCAGTTCGGACAGGGCCTACTACGAGCAGTACTTC
J: TRBJ2-7; size: few; D: .; V: TRBV5-4; CDR3: CASSREGGMYEQYF; DNA: TGTGCCAGCAGTCGTGAGGGGGGGATGTACGAGCAGTACTTC
J: TRBJ2-7; size: .; D: .; V: TRBV4-1; CDR3: CASSPLGSSYEQYF; DNA: TGCGCCAGCAGCCCCCTGGGGAGCTCCTACGAGCAGTACTTC
J: TRBJ2-1; size: .; D: .; V: TRBV7-3; CDR3: CASSLIAGNEQFF; DNA: TGTGCCAGCAGCTTAATCGCGGGGAATGAGCAGTTCTTC
J: TRBJ2-1; size: .; D: .; V: TRBV7-2; CDR3: CASSLERVVGEQFF; DNA: TGTGCCAGCAGCTTAGAAAGGGTAGTGGGTGAGCAGTTCTTC
J: TRBJ1-2; size: .; D: .; V: TRBV11-2; CDR3: CASSPPGIPYGYTF; DNA: TGTGCCAGCAGCCCACCAGGGATCCCCTATGGCTACACCTTC
J: TRBJ2-7; size: .; D: .; V: TRBV11-2; CDR3: CASSLGDLSGVTYEQYF; DNA: TGTGCCAGCAGCTTAGGGGATCTTAGCGGAGTTACCTACGAGCAGTACTTC
J: TRBJ1-2; size: few; D: .; V: TRBV6-5; CDR3: CASSVGFYTF; DNA: TGTGCCAGCAGTGTGGGTTTCTACACCTTC
J: TRBJ2-7; size: few; D: TRBD1; V: TRBV29-1; CDR3: CSVEDLSDRGPGEQYF; DNA: TGCAGCGTTGAAGATCTTTCAGACAGGGGGCCGGGCGAGCAGTACTTC